The TCR beta chain described here comes from a study of blood T cell repertoires in COVID-19 (TCRdb year 2020). With regard to the full study: Collaborator samples came from the United States, Italy and Spain and covered acute and convalescent phases of COVID-19. The prospective study material was composed of cDNA or gDNA derived from T cells, B-cell-depleted T cells, or PBMCs. Deeply sampled blood TCRbeta repertoires from subjects exposed to, actively infected with, or recovered from COVID-19 were included in the dataset. A freely available public database, intended as a resource for researchers studying the immune response to SARS-CoV-2, is where the repertoires were released. The samples were drawn from the first 160 participants of the ongoing ImmuneRACE study and from some 1,300 subjects provided by 6 global collaborators. Nearly every sample came with metadata listing a de-identified subject ID, COVID-19 status, age in years and sex. Where available, HLA class I and class II types were taken from metadata supplied by the sample provider and were not determined by assay-based typing.

The investigation overall reported the following: How much clinical and demographic metadata was included differed by source and by participant, and the metadata was provided uncurated.

From a lookup of the germline V gene, CDR1 and CDR2 are MNHEY and SVGAGI. Spanning cysteine to phenylalanine, the CDR3 consists of 13 amino acids. The kept DNA is CDR3 alone, 39 bases in frame from the first base. V ends up 7 bases short and J 7 bases short, with an unmatched junction base count of 6. A remark on this clone: Its antigen has not been determined. Base qualities are not recorded, but no much larger clone differs from it by a single base.

TCRbeta CDR3 regions were amplified from genomic DNA by means of the immunoSEQ Assay, a bias-controlled multiplex PCR. The study's processing was this. The number of nucleated cells in each sample was estimated from the amplification of reference gene primers within the assay. To quantify the absolute abundance of each unique TCRbeta CDR3 rearrangement, sequence reads were collapsed and filtered. Productive Simpson clonality was computed per sample as the square root of Simpson's diversity index over productive rearrangements. TCRdb retrieved this table from immuneACCESS and kept in-frame rearrangements only. Not all clones are present; in checked studies, unresolved V genes account for under half, and no reason is known for the remainder. D and trimming were read from the DNA, whereas the V and J calls and clone size are those reported in that table. Counted in this sample were approximately 170,000 clones; more than 70% of them appeared once. The ten largest clonotypes hold approximately 6% of the sample.

In the prospective study, participants were about 18 to 95 years old, resided in 24 geographic areas of the United States, and were enrolled through a virtual design. In the prospective study, participants were assigned to cohorts based on the clinical history participants reported in a screening survey and a study questionnaire. Recovered participants in ImmuneRACE Cohort 3 were defined by two consecutive negative NP/OP PCR tests, clearance by a healthcare professional, or resolution of symptoms. In the prospective study, whole blood, serum and a nasopharyngeal or oropharyngeal swab were collected from each participant by mobile phlebotomists. Additional blood draws and questionnaires over a roughly two-month period could optionally be provided by prospective study participants. Prospective study blood samples were shipped either frozen or at room temperature before DNA extraction.

Material for sequencing was PBMCs or T cells enriched from blood (not recorded which). The chain employs TRBV6-5 and TRBJ2-1; 8 junctional bases match TRBD2. The clonotype originates from a man in his forties or fifties who had recovered from COVID-19. The DNA sequence reads TGTGCCAGCAACGGGGGGGCCGGTAATGAGCAGTTCTTC. Its product reads: CASNGGAGNEQFF.